The TCR beta chain described here comes from a study of OX40 agonist ivuxolimab in advanced cancers. Regarding the study in general: Ivuxolimab was a fully human IgG2 agonistic monoclonal antibody targeting the costimulatory receptor OX40 (CD134). Of the 50 to 55 patients in dose escalation, about 20 had hepatocellular carcinoma, some 15 had melanoma, 9 had renal cell carcinoma and 9 had head and neck cancer. The purpose of peripheral TCRbeta sequencing was to test whether ivuxolimab changed TCR sequence diversity and led to clonal T-cell expansion. Partial responses were achieved by three dose-escalation patients, of whom one had hepatocellular carcinoma and two had cutaneous melanoma. The dose-escalation cohort was roughly 80% male with a mean age of roughly 60 years, ranging from roughly 23 to 79. Intravenous ivuxolimab was administered to patients every 2 weeks at six dose levels: 0.01, 0.1, 0.3, 1.5, 3 and 10 mg/kg. Patients were allowed to have had prior anti-PD-1, anti-PD-L1 or anti-CTLA-4 therapy, and approximately 40% of the dose-escalation patients had previously received checkpoint inhibitors. The paper reports the monotherapy dose-escalation portion (N = 52 patients) of the phase I ivuxolimab trial.

The CDR3, from cysteine to phenylalanine, totals 13 residues. Here the CDR3 DNA is all that survives: 39 bases in frame from base 1. Trimming accounts for 3 bases at V and 7 bases at J, while the number of junction bases matched to no gene is 6. CDR1 and CDR2, per the germline V gene (reference sequence), are SGHNT and YYREEE. The trial excluded patients who had a history of autoimmune disease or were on systemic immunosuppression. Peripheral blood for TCR sequencing was drawn from every dose cohort at baseline, at cycle 4 day 1 and at cycle 7 day 1. Samples were obtained from an open-label, multicenter, first-in-human phase I dose-escalation trial of ivuxolimab. Adults with locally advanced or metastatic melanoma, renal cell, hepatocellular, or head and neck squamous cell carcinoma were enrolled in the trial. CD4+ and CD8+ T cells were sorted separately from peripheral blood before TCR sequencing.

To sequence the TCRbeta CDR3 region, genomic DNA was isolated from the sorted cells. TCRbeta CDR3 regions were sequenced using the immunoSEQ Assay. The immuneACCESS repertoire file appears here via TCRdb, limited to in-frame rearrangements. These files lack a portion of the clones; in checked studies, under half of the deficit traces to unresolved V genes, and the cause of the others is not known. This sample is represented by about 120,000 clones; 75% to 90% of them were singletons. Of the sample, approximately 0.55% is held by the ten largest clones. Here is what the overall study found, with its caveats: Low levels of normalized T-cell clonal expansion were also shown by some nonresponding patients. The antigen specificity of the clonally expanded peripheral T cells was not determined. In partial responders in the 0.1-3.0 mg/kg groups, normalized peripheral clonal expansion was found to be among the lowest, especially among CD8+ T cells. At doses of 0.1 to 3.0 mg/kg, clonal expansion of both CD4+ and CD8+ T cells in blood was seen between baseline and week 6. On average, CD8+ T cells showed more expanded clones than CD4+ T cells after ivuxolimab.

Details on this clone: Its recognized antigen is unknown. Base qualities were left out, and no much larger clone turns up one base away.

The input for sequencing was CD4+ or CD8+ T cells sorted from blood, taken in a trial of the OX40 agonist ivuxolimab. The chain is assembled from TRBV5-4 and TRBJ2-7; a stretch of 8 junction bases matches TRBD1. This TCR came from an adult with an advanced solid tumor such as melanoma, head and neck, liver or kidney cancer. The DNA is as follows: TGTGCCAGCAGCTCGACAGGGGCAGGAGAGCAGTACTTC. This yields the protein CASSSTGAGEQYF.